This TCR beta chain was retrieved from a study of shared clonotypes between healthy human individuals. J lost 2 bases, V lost 1 base, and 7 bases had no gene match. CDR1 is SGHTA and CDR2 is FQGTGA in the germline V gene. CDR3 length equals 17 residues. Clones were read by immunoSEQ multiplex PCR, and TCRdb kept only the in-frame ones, dropping some. The sample holds 2 million to 2.5 million clones, approximately 94% seen once. V and J are TRBV7-3 and TRBJ1-2, with TRBD1 matching 10 bases. The sequenced material came from naive CD4+ T cells sorted from blood. The subset here: CD45RA+ positively selected. The source is a man younger than 30 in good health. In nucleotides, the CDR3 is TGTGCCAGCAGCTTAATAGGCGGGACAGGGGCCAACTATGGCTACACCTTC. This sequence encodes CASSLIGGTGANYGYTF.